The 5 T cell receptor beta chains below were found in one sample sequenced in a study of blood T cells in healthy people across ages. Sample-barcoded 5' priming and a J-beta primer mix drove a second PCR of roughly 7 to 11 cycles. TCRdb processed the 5' RACE reads anew with MiXCR; each CDR3 protein has one entry. The repertoire has around 1,800,000 distinct CDR3 sequences, around 42% of them found once; the top ten carry 20% to 25%. The sequenced sample was blood. Receptor source: a human donor in good health.

The chain is built from TRBV2 and TRBJ2-5; no clear D gene. Germline assignment: CDR1 SNHLY and CDR2 FYNNEI. V lost 3 bases to trimming and J lost 2 bases, with 7 bases between them. This CDR3 region has 13 residues. CDR3 amino acids: CASSDDLQETQYF. CDR3 nucleotides: TGTGCCAGCAGTGATGACTTACAAGAGACCCAGTACTTC. Full variable domain (outside the CDR3, taken from reference TRBV2 and TRBJ2-5): EPEVTQTPSHQVTQMGQEVILRCVPISNHLYFYWYRQILGQKVEFLVSFYNNEISEKSEIFDDQFSVERPDGSNFTLKIRSTKLEDSAMYFCASSDDLQETQYFGPGTRLLVL.

The gene calls are TRBV7-9 and TRBJ2-6; 9 positions agree with TRBD1. Germline-derived CDR1 and CDR2 are SEHNR and FQNEAQ (reference sequence). The CDR3 is made up of 19 amino acids. V lost 4 bases and J lost 0; bases outside the gene matches: 10. CDR3 sequence reads: CASSSMTGQGVSGANVLTF. CDR3 DNA sequence: TGTGCCAGCAGCTCCATGACGGGACAGGGAGTCTCTGGGGCCAACGTCCTGACTTTC.

The chain couples TRBV2 to TRBJ2-2, with unresolved D. Germline V gene sequence: CDR1 SNHLY, CDR2 FYNNEI. The CDR3 has 12 amino acids. The V and J ends lost 4 bases and 6 bases respectively, with 6 bases between them. The CDR3 DNA follows: TGTGCCAGCAGTGTTGGGTCCGGGGAGCTGTTTTTT. This translates into CASSVGSGELFF.

The table lists this clonotype with a few counts. This chain joins TRBV6-5 and TRBJ2-1; no clear D. This CDR3 spans 13 amino acids. V was cut by 2 bases and J by 6 bases, with 8 bases left in between. Germline-derived CDR1 and CDR2 are MNHEY and SVGAGI. CDR3 in DNA: TGTGCCAGCAGTTACGGGCCTACCAATGAGCAGTTCTTC. It specifies CASSYGPTNEQFF.

The chain couples TRBV20-1 to TRBJ2-5; 14 bases map to TRBD2. The ends lost 6 bases at V and 3 bases at J; junction bases unmatched: 15. The CDR3 loop spans 18 amino acids. Germline lookup yields CDR1 DFQATT and CDR2 SNEGSKA (reference sequence). The DNA for the CDR3 is TGCAGTGCCCCGACTAGCGGGGGGGCTGCTCCACTAAAAGAGACCCAGTACTTC. It codes for CSAPTSGGAAPLKETQYF.